What follows are 7 T cell receptor beta chains derived from one specimen sequenced in a study of CD8+ T cells in alopecia areata. TCR sequencing used cDNA made by reverse transcription of extracted RNA. Sequencing used immunoSEQ multiplex PCR; TCRdb keeps in-frame clones, though not all of them. The sample yields roughly 120,000 clones, over 60% seen once. Specimen: CD4+ T cells sorted from blood. These receptors came from a human donor in good health.

The chain recombines TRBV2 with TRBJ2-7, with unresolved D. CDR1 and CDR2 from the germline V gene are SNHLY and FYNNEI. Trimming removed 5 bases at V and 0 bases at J, with 11 bases between. This CDR3 spans 14 amino acids. CDR3 residues: CASSPRAYSYEQYF. DNA of the CDR3: TGTGCCAGCAGTCCCCGGGCATACTCCTACGAGCAGTACTTC. Combining the CDR3 with reference TRBV2 and TRBJ2-7 gives the whole variable domain EPEVTQTPSHQVTQMGQEVILRCVPISNHLYFYWYRQILGQKVEFLVSFYNNEISEKSEIFDDQFSVERPDGSNFTLKIRSTKLEDSAMYFCASSPRAYSYEQYFGPGTRLTVT.

This clone was observed a handful of times. The chain carries TRBV29-1 and TRBJ1-1; D is ambiguous. This CDR3 has 11 amino acids. Germline CDR1 and CDR2: SQVTM and ANQGSEA. V was trimmed by 6 bases and J by 7 bases, leaving 12 bases between them. CDR3 loop: CSVVEAGEAFF. In DNA form, the CDR3 reads TGCAGCGTCGTCGAGGCCGGTGAAGCTTTCTTT.

This clone showed up just a few times. The rearrangement joins TRBV7-9 to TRBJ1-5; the D gene is possibly TRBD1 (6 bases). Between the trimmed V and J ends, which lost 1 base and 2 bases, there was a span of 12 bases. Germline-derived CDR1 and CDR2 are SEHNR and FQNEAQ (reference sequence). The CDR3 is made up of 16 amino acids. The CDR3 sequence: CASSLEGGVGNQPQHF. DNA of the CDR3: TGTGCCAGCAGCTTAGAAGGGGGTGTCGGCAATCAGCCCCAGCATTTT.

This sequence joins TRBV5-6 and TRBJ2-3, with 13 bases that match TRBD2. Germline-derived CDR1 and CDR2 are SGHDT and YYEEEE. After removal of 3 bases from V and 2 bases from J, the junction contained 3 bases not matched to a gene. CDR3 length: 16 amino acids. The chain's CDR3 is CASSSTSGGFTDTQYF. The CDR3 bases are TGTGCCAGCAGCTCGACTAGCGGGGGGTTCACAGATACGCAGTATTTT.

The V gene is TRBV9, the J gene TRBJ1-5; D is unresolved. Germline loops: CDR1 SGDLS, CDR2 YYNGEE. The CDR3 totals 14 residues. V was shortened by 0 bases and J by 2 bases, with 6 bases between the two germline ends. CDR3 protein: CASSVEAGNQPQHF. DNA for the CDR3: TGTGCCAGCAGCGTAGAGGCGGGCAATCAGCCCCAGCATTTT.

The V call is TRBV29-1, the J call TRBJ1-4, with 8 bases fitting TRBD1. J lost 8 bases, V lost 4 bases, and 6 bases had no gene match. The CDR3 is made up of 13 amino acids. The germline CDR1 and CDR2 sequences are SQVTM and ANQGSEA. CDR3 amino acids: CSVARGQGEKLFF. The CDR3 bases are TGCAGCGTTGCCAGGGGGCAGGGGGAAAAACTGTTTTTT.

This clone has a handful of counts. The J gene is TRBJ2-7, the V gene TRBV6-5; a weak D match, TRBD1 (7 bases). The germline V gene has CDR1 MNHEY and CDR2 SVGAGI. There are 13 residues in the CDR3. V was pared by 7 bases and J by 3 bases, with 13 bases between. CDR3 nucleotide sequence: TGTGCCAGCACCGCGGGACAGCACTACGAGCAGTACTTC. Protein: CASTAGQHYEQYF.